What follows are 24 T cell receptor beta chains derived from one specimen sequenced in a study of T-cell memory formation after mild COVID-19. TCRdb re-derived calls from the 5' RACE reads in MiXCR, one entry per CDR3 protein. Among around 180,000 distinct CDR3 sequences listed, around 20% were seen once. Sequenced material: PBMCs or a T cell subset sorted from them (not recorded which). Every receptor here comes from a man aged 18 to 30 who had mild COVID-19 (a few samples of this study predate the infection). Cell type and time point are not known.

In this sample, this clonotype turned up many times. CDR3 nucleotide sequence: TGTGCCAGCAGCTTAGGACAGGGGGCGAGGGGGCAAGAGACCCAGTACTTC. Amino acids: CASSLGQGARGQETQYF. V is TRBV7-2 and J is TRBJ2-5, with 10 bases fitting TRBD1. V dropped 1 base and J dropped 2; count of bases not matched to a gene: 7. CDR1 SGHTA and CDR2 FQGNSA come from the germline V gene. The CDR3 is 17 residues long.

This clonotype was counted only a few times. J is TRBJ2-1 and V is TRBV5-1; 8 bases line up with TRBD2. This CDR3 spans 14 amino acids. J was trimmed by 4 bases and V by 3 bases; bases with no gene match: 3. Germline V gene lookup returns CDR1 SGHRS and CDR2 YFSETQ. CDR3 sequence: CASSSGTSYNEQFF. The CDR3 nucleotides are TGCGCCAGCAGCTCCGGGACTAGTTACAATGAGCAGTTCTTC. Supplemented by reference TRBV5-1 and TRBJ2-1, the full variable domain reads KAGVTQTPRYLIKTRGQQVTLSCSPISGHRSVSWYQQTPGQGLQFLFEYFSETQRNKGNFPGRFSGRQFSNSRSEMNVSTLELGDSALYLCASSSGTSYNEQFFGPGTRLTVL.

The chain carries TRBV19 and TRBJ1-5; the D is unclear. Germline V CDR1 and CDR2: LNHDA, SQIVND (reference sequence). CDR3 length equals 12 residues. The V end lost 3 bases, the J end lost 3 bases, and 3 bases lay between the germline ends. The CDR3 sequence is CASSIPNQPQHF. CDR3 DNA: TGTGCCAGTAGTATCCCCAATCAGCCCCAGCATTTT.

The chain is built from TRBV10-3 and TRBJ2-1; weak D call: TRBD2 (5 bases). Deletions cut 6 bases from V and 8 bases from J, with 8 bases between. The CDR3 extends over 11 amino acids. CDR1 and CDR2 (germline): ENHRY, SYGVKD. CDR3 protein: CAISPGDEQFF. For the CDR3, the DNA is TGTGCCATCAGCCCCGGGGATGAGCAGTTCTTC.

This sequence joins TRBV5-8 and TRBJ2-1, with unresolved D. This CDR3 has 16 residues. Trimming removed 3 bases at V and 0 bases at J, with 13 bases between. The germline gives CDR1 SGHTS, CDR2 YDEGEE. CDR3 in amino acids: CASSWPRRSSYNEQFF. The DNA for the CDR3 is TGTGCCAGCAGCTGGCCTAGACGGAGCTCCTACAATGAGCAGTTCTTC. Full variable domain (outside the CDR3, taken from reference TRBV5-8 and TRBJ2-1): EAGVTQSPTHLIKTRGQQATLRCSPISGHTSVYWYQQALGLGLQFLLWYDEGEERNRGNFPPRFSGRQFPNYSSELNVNALELEDSALYLCASSWPRRSSYNEQFFGPGTRLTVL.

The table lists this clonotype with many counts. CDR3 amino acids: CASSLGGGGSHNEQFF. The CDR3 DNA is TGTGCCAGCAGCCTTGGGGGGGGCGGGAGTCACAATGAGCAGTTCTTC. The chain couples TRBV11-3 to TRBJ2-1, with D possibly being TRBD2 (7 bases). CDR3 length equals 16 residues. Trimming pared 5 bases from V and 5 bases from J, leaving 19 bases between. Germline V CDR1 and CDR2: SGHNT, YENEEA. The whole variable domain, filled in from reference TRBV11-3 and TRBJ2-1, reads EAGVVQSPRYKIIEKKQPVAFWCNPISGHNTLYWYLQNLGQGPELLIRYENEEAVDDSQLPKDRFSAERLKGVDSTLKIQPAELGDSAVYLCASSLGGGGSHNEQFFGPGTRLTVL.

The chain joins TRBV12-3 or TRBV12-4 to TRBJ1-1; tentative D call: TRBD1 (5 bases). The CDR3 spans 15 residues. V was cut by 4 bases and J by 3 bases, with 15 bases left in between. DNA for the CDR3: TGTGCCAGCAGTTGGAGAATAGCGGGGGACACTGAAGCTTTCTTT. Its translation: CASSWRIAGDTEAFF.

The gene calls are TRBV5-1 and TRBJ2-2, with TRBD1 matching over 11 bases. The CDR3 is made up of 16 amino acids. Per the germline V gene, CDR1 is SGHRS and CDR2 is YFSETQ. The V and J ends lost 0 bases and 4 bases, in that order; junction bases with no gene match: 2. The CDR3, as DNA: TGCGCCAGCAGCTTGGAAGGGACAGGGGGCACCGGGGAGCTGTTTTTT. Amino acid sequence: CASSLEGTGGTGELFF.

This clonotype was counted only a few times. This CDR3 is CASSYWGRETQYF. The CDR3 DNA is TGTGCCAGCAGTTATTGGGGGAGAGAGACCCAGTACTTC. The chain couples TRBV6-5 to TRBJ2-5; possibly TRBD1 or TRBD2 for D (5 bases each). V lost 3 bases to trimming and J lost 4 bases, with 9 bases between them. CDR1 MNHEY and CDR2 SVGAGI come from the germline V gene. This CDR3 comprises 13 residues.

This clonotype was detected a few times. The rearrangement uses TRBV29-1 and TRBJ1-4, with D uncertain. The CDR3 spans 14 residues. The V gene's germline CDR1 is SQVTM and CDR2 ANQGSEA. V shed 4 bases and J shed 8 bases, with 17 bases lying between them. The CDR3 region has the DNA TGCAGCGTTGTGGAGCCCCGGTTCGGAGAAAAACTGTTTTTT. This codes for CSVVEPRFGEKLFF.

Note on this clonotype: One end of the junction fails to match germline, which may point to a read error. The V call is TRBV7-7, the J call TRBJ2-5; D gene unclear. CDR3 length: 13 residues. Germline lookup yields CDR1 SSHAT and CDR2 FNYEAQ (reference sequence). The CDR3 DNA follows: TGTGCTAGCAGCTTTTCTTTAGGGGAGACCCAGTACTTC. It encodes CASSFSLGETQYF.

The CDR3 DNA reads as TGCAGACCAACCTGGGGGGGGGGCACTGAAGCTTTCTTT. The encoded protein is CRPTWGGGTEAFF. This sequence joins TRBV20-1 and TRBJ1-1; TRBD1 might be the D (5 bases). CDR1 and CDR2 (germline): DFQATT, SNEGSKA (reference sequence). CDR3 size: 13 residues.

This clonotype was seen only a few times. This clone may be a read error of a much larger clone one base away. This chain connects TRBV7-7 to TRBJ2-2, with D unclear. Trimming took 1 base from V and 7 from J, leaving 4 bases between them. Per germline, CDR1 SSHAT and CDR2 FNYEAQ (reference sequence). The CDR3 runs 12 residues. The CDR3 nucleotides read TGTGCCAGCAGCTTAGACAGCGGGGAGCTGTTTTTT. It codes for CASSLDSGELFF.

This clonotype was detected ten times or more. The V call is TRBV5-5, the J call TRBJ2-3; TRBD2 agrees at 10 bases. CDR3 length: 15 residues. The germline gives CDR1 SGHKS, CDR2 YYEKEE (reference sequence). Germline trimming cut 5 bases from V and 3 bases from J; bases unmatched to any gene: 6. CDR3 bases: TGTGCCAGCAGACTAGCGGGGCTGGTAACAGATACGCAGTATTTT. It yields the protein CASRLAGLVTDTQYF.

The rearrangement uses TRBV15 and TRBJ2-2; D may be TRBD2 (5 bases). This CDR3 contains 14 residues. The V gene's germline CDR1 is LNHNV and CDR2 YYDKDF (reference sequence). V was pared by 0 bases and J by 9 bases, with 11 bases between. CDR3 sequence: CATSRDRGTRELFF. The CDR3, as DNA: TGTGCCACCAGCAGAGATCGGGGAACTAGGGAGCTGTTTTTT.

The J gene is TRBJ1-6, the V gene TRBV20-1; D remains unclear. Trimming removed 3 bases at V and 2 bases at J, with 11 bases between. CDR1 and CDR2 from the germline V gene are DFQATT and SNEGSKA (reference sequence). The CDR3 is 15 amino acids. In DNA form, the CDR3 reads TGCAGTGCTAGGAGGGTTGGAACCTATAATTCACCCCTCCACTTT. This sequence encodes CSARRVGTYNSPLHF.

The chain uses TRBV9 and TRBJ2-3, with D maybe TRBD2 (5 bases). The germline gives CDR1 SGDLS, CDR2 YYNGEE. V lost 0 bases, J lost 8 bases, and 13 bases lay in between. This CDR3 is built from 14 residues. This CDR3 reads CASSVAPIAPTQYF. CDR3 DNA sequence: TGTGCCAGCAGCGTAGCCCCTATAGCGCCTACGCAGTATTTT.

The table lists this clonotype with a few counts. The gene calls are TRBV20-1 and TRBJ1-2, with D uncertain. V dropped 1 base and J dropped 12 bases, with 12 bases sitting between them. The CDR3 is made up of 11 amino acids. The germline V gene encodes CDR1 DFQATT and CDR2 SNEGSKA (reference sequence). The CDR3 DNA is TGCAGTGCTAGAGCGCAGCGCGGGAACACCTTC. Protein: CSARAQRGNTF.

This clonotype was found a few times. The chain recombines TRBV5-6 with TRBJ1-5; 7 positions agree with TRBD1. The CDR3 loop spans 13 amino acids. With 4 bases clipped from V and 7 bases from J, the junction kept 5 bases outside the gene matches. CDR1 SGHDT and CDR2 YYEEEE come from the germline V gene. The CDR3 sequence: CASSTGVWQPQHF. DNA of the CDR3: TGTGCCAGCAGCACAGGGGTGTGGCAGCCCCAGCATTTT.

The CDR3 protein is CASSPVDRTLHF. The CDR3 region has the DNA TGTGCCAGCAGCCCAGTCGATAGGACCCTCCACTTT. The genes are TRBV5-6 and TRBJ1-6; D call uncertain. CDR3 length equals 12 residues. The V end lost 4 bases, the J end lost 14 bases, and 13 bases lay between the germline ends. Germline V CDR1 and CDR2: SGHDT, YYEEEE.

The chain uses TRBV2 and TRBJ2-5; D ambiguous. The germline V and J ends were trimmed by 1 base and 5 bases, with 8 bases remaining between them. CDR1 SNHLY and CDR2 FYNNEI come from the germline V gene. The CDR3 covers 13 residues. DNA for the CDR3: TGTGCCAGCAGTGAAGACAGTAAGGAGACCCAGTACTTC. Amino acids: CASSEDSKETQYF.

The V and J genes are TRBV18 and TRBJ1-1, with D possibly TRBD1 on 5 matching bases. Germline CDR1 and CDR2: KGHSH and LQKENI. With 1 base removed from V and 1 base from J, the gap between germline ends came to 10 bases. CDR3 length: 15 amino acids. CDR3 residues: CASSPLAGRNTEAFF. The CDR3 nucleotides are TGTGCCAGCTCACCACTGGCGGGACGGAACACTGAAGCTTTCTTT.

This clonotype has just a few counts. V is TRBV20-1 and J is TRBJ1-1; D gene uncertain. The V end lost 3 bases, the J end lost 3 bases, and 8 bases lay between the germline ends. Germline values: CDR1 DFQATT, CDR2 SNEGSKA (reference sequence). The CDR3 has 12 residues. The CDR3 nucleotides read TGCAGTGCTAGCGACACCTACACTGAAGCTTTCTTT. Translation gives CSASDTYTEAFF.

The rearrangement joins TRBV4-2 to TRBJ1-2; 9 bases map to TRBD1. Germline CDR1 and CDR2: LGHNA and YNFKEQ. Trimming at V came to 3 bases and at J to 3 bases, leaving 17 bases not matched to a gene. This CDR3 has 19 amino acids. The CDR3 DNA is TGTGCCAGCAGCCAGACCGGGACAGGGCTCGTCTTCAGATACTATGGCTACACCTTC. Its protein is CASSQTGTGLVFRYYGYTF.